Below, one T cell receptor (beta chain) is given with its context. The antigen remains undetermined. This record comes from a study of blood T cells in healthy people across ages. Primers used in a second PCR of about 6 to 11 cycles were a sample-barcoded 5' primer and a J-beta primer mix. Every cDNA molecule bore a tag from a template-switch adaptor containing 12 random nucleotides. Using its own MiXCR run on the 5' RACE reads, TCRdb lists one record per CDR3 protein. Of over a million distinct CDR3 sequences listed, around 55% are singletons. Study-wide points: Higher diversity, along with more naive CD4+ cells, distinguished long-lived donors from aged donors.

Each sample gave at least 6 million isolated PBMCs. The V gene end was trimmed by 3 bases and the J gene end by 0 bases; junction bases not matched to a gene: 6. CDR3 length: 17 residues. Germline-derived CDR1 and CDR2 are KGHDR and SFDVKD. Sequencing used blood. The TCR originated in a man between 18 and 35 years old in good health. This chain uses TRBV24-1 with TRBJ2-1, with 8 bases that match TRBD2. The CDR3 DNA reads TGTGCCACCAGTGATCGATTAGCGGGGACCTCCTACAATGAGCAGTTCTTC. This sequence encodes CATSDRLAGTSYNEQFF.